The 21 T cell receptor beta chains listed next were all sequenced from one sample in a study of cytomegalovirus exposure and HLA in healthy donors. The PCR ran on 60 Vbeta and 13 Jbeta primers. Assay used: immunoSEQ multiplex PCR; TCRdb lists only in-frame clones, some missing. The table records under 150,000 clones, approximately 82% of them present only once. Input material: PBMCs. These receptors all stem from a man between 25 and 39 years old in good health and CMV-seropositive.

This clone was counted only a few times. The V and J genes are TRBV6-1 and TRBJ2-7; the D gene is possibly TRBD2 (6 bases). Trimming took 4 bases from V and 6 from J, leaving 13 bases between them. The CDR3 totals 13 residues. Germline CDR1 is MNHNS and CDR2 is SASEGT. The CDR3 DNA follows: TGTGCCAGCAGTGGAATTAGGGAGGCCGAGCAGTACTTC. It translates to CASSGIREAEQYF.

The J gene is TRBJ1-1, the V gene TRBV13, with TRBD1 identical over 8 bases. Per germline, CDR1 PRHDT and CDR2 FYEKMQ (reference sequence). There are 13 residues in the CDR3. Germline trimming cut 5 bases from V and 4 bases from J; bases unmatched to any gene: 3. The CDR3 reads CASSLTGGTEAFF. The CDR3 bases are TGTGCCAGCAGCCTTACAGGGGGCACTGAAGCTTTCTTT.

This chain connects TRBV11-2 to TRBJ2-2; D ambiguous. The ends were cut back, 0 bases at V and 6 bases at J, with 5 bases in the middle. Germline V gene data show CDR1 as SGHAT and CDR2 as FQNNGV. The CDR3 extends over 13 amino acids. This CDR3 reads CASSLDRSGELFF. The CDR3 DNA follows: TGTGCCAGCAGCTTAGATCGGTCCGGGGAGCTGTTTTTT.

The CDR3 loop reads CASSSRQGLGELFF. For the CDR3, the DNA is TGTGCCAGCAGCTCCCGACAGGGCCTAGGGGAGCTGTTTTTT. The gene calls are TRBV7-3 and TRBJ2-2; TRBD1 agrees at 7 bases. The CDR3 contains 14 residues. The germline CDR1 and CDR2 sequences are SGHTA and FQGTGA. The trim removed 4 bases at V and 8 bases at J, leaving 7 bases unmatched.

V usage is TRBV7-8 and J usage is TRBJ1-2; possibly TRBD1 for D (5 bases). The V gene lost 1 base and the J gene lost 6 bases, with 18 bases spanning the gap. The germline V gene has CDR1 SGHVS and CDR2 FQNEAQ. This CDR3 has 16 residues. The CDR3 is CASSLGSQGGADGYTF. The DNA of the CDR3 is TGTGCCAGCAGCTTAGGGTCGCAGGGAGGGGCAGATGGCTACACCTTC.

The chain joins TRBV7-9 to TRBJ2-3; 8 positions agree with TRBD2. Germline lookup yields CDR1 SEHNR and CDR2 FQNEAQ (reference sequence). V shed 4 bases, J shed 0 bases, and the junction held 3 bases outside the gene matches. The CDR3 is made up of 15 amino acids. The CDR3 nucleotides read TGTGCCAGCAGCTATAGCGGGGATAGCACAGATACGCAGTATTTT. Translating gives CASSYSGDSTDTQYF. Full variable domain (remainder filled in from reference TRBV7-9 and TRBJ2-3): DTGVSQNPRHKITKRGQNVTFRCDPISEHNRLYWYRQTLGQGPEFLTYFQNEAQLEKSRLLSDRFSAERPKGSFSTLEIQRTEQGDSAMYLCASSYSGDSTDTQYFGPGTRLTVL.

About this clone: The junction does not match germline at one end; this may be a read error. The rearrangement links TRBV7-7 to TRBJ1-3; TRBD1 aligns across 9 bases. Germline loops: CDR1 SSHAT, CDR2 FNYEAQ (reference sequence). The CDR3 is 18 amino acids. Written as DNA, the CDR3 is TGTGCTAGCAGCATCCGGACAGGGGAATTATCGACTGGAAACACCATATATTTT. It codes for CASSIRTGELSTGNTIYF.

The rearrangement links TRBV18 to TRBJ2-3, with D perhaps TRBD2 (6 bases). This CDR3 spans 16 amino acids. Germline V lookup: CDR1 KGHSH, CDR2 LQKENI. V lost 6 bases, J lost 0 bases, and 16 bases lay in between. CDR3 residues: CASSPLRGASTDTQYF. As DNA, the CDR3 is TGTGCCAGCTCGCCCCTGCGGGGAGCCAGCACAGATACGCAGTATTTT.

The chain is built from TRBV11-2 and TRBJ2-5; 11 bases line up with TRBD2. Per germline, CDR1 SGHAT and CDR2 FQNNGV. With 5 bases clipped from V and 8 bases from J, the junction kept 13 bases outside the gene matches. The CDR3 loop spans 16 amino acids. This chain's CDR3 is CASSTSSGGTKNTQYF. CDR3 coding DNA: TGTGCCAGCAGCACTTCTAGCGGGGGGACTAAGAACACCCAGTACTTC.

V gene TRBV6-1 combines with J gene TRBJ1-4; no reliable D call. This CDR3 spans 14 amino acids. Trimming stripped 4 bases from V and 0 bases from J, with 6 bases between. Germline CDR1 is MNHNS and CDR2 is SASEGT. The CDR3 reads CASSGQTTNEKLFF. The CDR3 DNA follows: TGTGCCAGCAGTGGTCAGACAACTAATGAAAAACTGTTTTTT.

This rearrangement joins TRBV6-6 to TRBJ2-5, with 7 bases identical to TRBD2. Germline assignment: CDR1 MNHNY and CDR2 SVGAGI (reference sequence). The CDR3 is 14 amino acids. V lost 6 bases, J lost 1 base, and 5 bases stayed unmatched. The CDR3 here is CASRTGGGQETQYF. CDR3 sequence (DNA): TGTGCCAGCAGAACTGGCGGGGGCCAAGAGACCCAGTACTTC.

The table lists this clone with a count of one. The chain couples TRBV2 to TRBJ2-1; 7 bases align to TRBD2. With 7 bases clipped from V and 0 bases from J, the junction kept 6 bases outside the gene matches. CDR3 size: 15 residues. Germline lookup yields CDR1 SNHLY and CDR2 FYNNEI. This chain's CDR3 is CASNLAASSYNEQFF. CDR3 DNA sequence: TGTGCCAGCAACCTAGCGGCTAGCTCCTACAATGAGCAGTTCTTC.

The chain carries TRBV7-6 and TRBJ2-2, with a tentative D call TRBD2 (6 bases). This CDR3 has 14 amino acids. V lost 4 bases, J lost 8 bases, and 14 bases lay in between. The germline V gene encodes CDR1 SGHVS and CDR2 FNYEAQ. CDR3 in amino acids: CASSSSLAGGELFF. The CDR3 DNA reads as TGTGCCAGCAGCTCCTCACTAGCTGGTGGGGAGCTGTTTTTT.

The chain joins TRBV5-1 to TRBJ2-5; D perhaps matches TRBD2 (5 bases). The J call may not be correct, given that the DNA end is closer to TRBJ2-7. The CDR3 runs to 15 residues. Germline loops: CDR1 SGHRS, CDR2 YFSETQ. This CDR3 reads CASSLSSGRGSEQYF. CDR3 bases: TGCGCCAGCAGCTTGTCAAGTGGTCGAGGGAGCGAGCAGTACTTC.

With respect to this clone: One end of the junction does not line up with germline, which may come from a read error. The chain uses TRBV7-9 and TRBJ2-3, with 13 bases identical to TRBD2. The CDR3 is 17 amino acids. Germline CDR1 is SEHNR and CDR2 is FQNEAQ (reference sequence). This CDR3 is CSSSPGTSGTSTDTQYF. Here the CDR3 DNA reads TGTTCCAGCAGCCCCGGGACTAGCGGGACTAGCACAGATACGCAGTATTTT.

The genes are TRBV7-3 and TRBJ2-5; 10 bases align to TRBD2. Germline V lookup: CDR1 SGHTA, CDR2 FQGTGA. Trimming took 0 bases from V and 3 from J; bases not matched to a gene: 10. CDR3 length equals 18 residues. CDR3 bases: TGTGCCAGCAGCTTAACGGGGACGCTAGCGGGAGCGGAAGAGACCCAGTACTTC. Translated: CASSLTGTLAGAEETQYF. Filled out from reference TRBV7-3 and TRBJ2-5, the complete variable domain reads GAGVSQTPSNKVTEKGKYVELRCDPISGHTALYWYRQSLGQGPEFLIYFQGTGAADDSGLPNDRFFAVRPEGSVSTLKIQRTERGDSAVYLCASSLTGTLAGAEETQYFGPGTRLLVL.

The rearrangement joins TRBV28 to TRBJ1-2; 10 positions match TRBD1. The germline V gene encodes CDR1 MDHEN and CDR2 SYDVKM. This CDR3 has 14 residues. Trimming took 5 bases from V and 5 from J; bases not matched to a gene: 5. The CDR3 protein is CASSPRDRGYGYTF. As DNA, the CDR3 is TGTGCCAGCAGTCCTCGGGACAGGGGATATGGCTACACCTTC.

CDR3 DNA: TGTGCCAGCAGTGAAGCGTTAGGGACAGGCCACGACGGGCAGTACTTC. It is translated as CASSEALGTGHDGQYF. The chain joins TRBV2 to TRBJ2-7, with TRBD1 matching 8 bases. The J segment lost 9 bases and the V segment lost 0 bases, leaving 13 bases of the junction unmatched. Looked up from germline, CDR1 is SNHLY and CDR2 is FYNNEI. The length of the CDR3 is 16 residues.

This chain connects TRBV2 to TRBJ1-5, with 8 bases that match TRBD1. The CDR3 has 14 amino acids. CDR1 SNHLY and CDR2 FYNNEI come from the germline V gene. V was pared by 5 bases and J by 7 bases, with 7 bases of the junction left unmatched. CDR3 in amino acids: CASSPQGARQPQHF. The CDR3 DNA reads as TGTGCCAGCAGTCCTCAGGGGGCGCGGCAGCCCCAGCATTTT.

The rearrangement joins TRBV11-2 to TRBJ2-5, with D maybe TRBD2 (5 bases). Trimming took off 5 bases at V and 4 bases at J, with 14 bases between the two ends. CDR3 size: 14 residues. The germline V gene encodes CDR1 SGHAT and CDR2 FQNNGV. Written as DNA, the CDR3 is TGTGCCAGCAGCGCGGCTGGAGGCCCAGAGACCCAGTACTTC. Translated, it gives CASSAAGGPETQYF.

V is TRBV6-6 and J is TRBJ2-3, with TRBD2 matching over 11 bases. Germline lookup yields CDR1 MNHNY and CDR2 SVGAGI (reference sequence). The CDR3 is 14 amino acids. The J segment lost 6 bases and the V segment lost 2 bases, leaving 1 base of the junction unmatched. The CDR3 DNA is TGTGCCAGCAGTTACGGGACTAGCGGCGATACGCAGTATTTT. It codes for CASSYGTSGDTQYF.